This TCR beta chain was recorded in a study of T-cell reconstitution after alpha-beta-depleted transplantation in children. Study-level findings and limits: One year after transplant, T-cell counts and diversity came mostly from newly produced T cells. By about two months after transplant, alpha-beta T cells reportedly arose from several hundred graft clones that had expanded.

Molecular barcoding with unique molecular identifiers was used for the TCRbeta library. Using its own MiXCR run on the PCR reads, TCRdb lists one record per CDR3 protein. Counted here are about 200,000 distinct CDR3 sequences, 5.5% to 7% occurring once; the ten biggest clones make up just over 4.5%. This clonotype was picked up many times. The antigen remains unidentified. From germline, CDR1 is SQVTM and CDR2 ANQGSEA. The CDR3 length is 15 residues. The V gene end was trimmed by 2 bases and the J gene end by 1 base; junction bases not matched to a gene: 8. Sequenced here: PBMCs, sampled before TCRalphabeta/CD19-depleted stem cell transplant. This rearrangement joins TRBV29-1 to TRBJ2-7; 7 bases are shared with TRBD1. The TCR originated in a girl younger than two with combined immunodeficiency, due to receive a stem cell transplant. The CDR3 region has the DNA TGCAGCGTTGAAATAGAGACAGGGTTGTCCTACGAGCAGTACTTC. Amino acid sequence: CSVEIETGLSYEQYF.